This T cell receptor (beta chain) was recovered during a study of blood T cell repertoires in COVID-19. About the research overall: Spain, Italy and the United States supplied samples that represented acute and convalescent COVID-19. Sample material is recorded as cDNA or gDNA derived from T cells, B-cell-depleted T cells, or PBMCs.

In the original processing: Amplified reference gene primers provided the basis for estimating nucleated cell counts. Assay used: immunoSEQ multiplex PCR; TCRdb lists only in-frame clones, some missing. V, J and clone size derive from that table, while D and trimming were established from the DNA sequence. The sample holds about 58,000 clones, about 77% seen once. Germline CDR1 and CDR2: MNHEY and SMNVEV (reference sequence). The CDR3 has 14 residues. Germline trimming cut 6 bases from V and 4 bases from J; bases unmatched to any gene: 5. This clone turned up a few times. The chain has TRBV27 and TRBJ2-2, with 7 bases identical to TRBD2. The sequenced material came from peripheral blood. The TCR originated in a human donor in a cohort sampled during active COVID-19. The CDR3 bases are TGTGCCAGCAGGGGGGGGGATGGCACCGGGGAGCTGTTTTTT. Translation gives CASRGGDGTGELFF.